Listed below are T cell receptor beta chains from one sample, sequenced in a study of radiotherapy plus CTLA-4 blockade in lung cancer. Generated by immunoSEQ multiplex PCR, the TCRdb table keeps only in-frame clones and is missing some. The sample lists over 75,000 clones; roughly 80% were seen once. The starting material was peripheral blood, obtained from a patient treated with radiotherapy plus ipilimumab. All receptors come from a human donor with non-small cell lung cancer who had stable disease on radiotherapy plus ipilimumab. Each CDR3 is given with its conserved first and last residue. D genes are given only for firm matches. Not every row has a clone size; where given, it reads once, few, many or a size class.

J,length,V,size,D,CDR3,DNA
TRBJ2-3,14,TRBV2,NA,TRBD2,CAIRSGASTDTQYF,TGTGCCATCCGAAGCGGGGCTAGCACAGATACGCAGTATTTT
TRBJ2-1,14,TRBV11-3,few,TRBD2,CASSTGTSVYEQFF,TGTGCCAGCAGCACCGGGACTAGCGTCTATGAGCAGTTCTTC
TRBJ2-2,11,TRBV19,few,NA,CASEDFGELFF,TGTGCCAGCGAGGACTTCGGGGAGCTGTTTTTT
TRBJ1-5,16,TRBV5-6,NA,TRBD1,CASSLAQGAGGQPQHF,TGTGCCAGCAGCTTGGCGCAGGGGGCTGGCGGGCAGCCCCAGCATTTT
TRBJ2-7,14,TRBV28,NA,TRBD2,CASSYTSGSYEQYF,TGTGCCAGCAGTTACACTAGCGGGAGCTACGAGCAGTACTTC
TRBJ2-1,17,TRBV7-2,NA,TRBD2,CASSYPRGGSGYNEQFF,TGTGCCAGCAGCTATCCCCGGGGCGGGAGCGGTTACAATGAGCAGTTCTTC
TRBJ2-7,14,TRBV6-1,once,NA,CASRRDRYSYEQYF,TGTGCCAGCAGGCGGGACAGATACTCCTACGAGCAGTACTTC
TRBJ2-3,16,TRBV7-3,few,TRBD2,CASSLRRGRGADTQYF,TGTGCCAGCAGCTTAAGACGCGGGAGGGGAGCAGATACGCAGTATTTT
TRBJ2-7,13,TRBV7-9,few,TRBD1,CASSLRQGGEQYF,TGTGCCAGCAGCCTACGACAGGGTGGAGAGCAGTACTTC
TRBJ1-1,15,TRBV5-8,NA,NA,CASSSLGRRNTEAFF,TGTGCCAGCAGCTCCCTGGGCAGGAGGAACACTGAAGCTTTCTTT
TRBJ1-1,10,TRBV6-1,NA,NA,CASYLGRAFF,TGTGCCAGCTACTTGGGTCGGGCTTTCTTT
TRBJ2-3,14,TRBV2,NA,NA,CASSEIVGADTQYF,TGTGCCAGCAGTGAAATCGTCGGGGCAGATACGCAGTATTTT
TRBJ2-7,14,TRBV9,NA,NA,CASSVAASSYEQYF,TGTGCCAGCAGCGTAGCGGCCAGTTCCTACGAGCAGTACTTC
TRBJ2-2,15,TRBV19,NA,TRBD1,CASSETGGETGELFF,TGTGCCAGTAGTGAAACAGGGGGAGAAACCGGGGAGCTGTTTTTT
TRBJ1-1,15,TRBV7-8,NA,NA,CASSRPGGPDTEAFF,TGTGCCAGCAGCCGACCGGGGGGTCCGGACACTGAAGCTTTCTTT
TRBJ2-2,12,TRBV5-6,once,NA,CASSLVAGELFF,TGTGCCAGCAGCTTGGTGGCCGGGGAGCTGTTTTTT
TRBJ1-1,14,TRBV18,NA,NA,CASRVGGWNTEAFF,TGTGCCAGCCGAGTGGGGGGATGGAACACTGAAGCTTTCTTT